This T cell receptor beta chain is from a study of control samples from healthy donors and cancer patients. Sequencing used immunoSEQ multiplex PCR; TCRdb keeps in-frame clones, though not all of them. This sample carries more than 75,000 clones, 70% to 90% of them seen once, and the ten largest clones take about 2%. This CDR3 region has 15 residues. V was clipped by 5 bases and J by 4 bases; unmatched bases: 13. In germline, CDR1 is SQVTM, CDR2 ANQGSEA. The specimen sequenced was PBMCs. This TCR was recovered from a woman aged 60-75 years with head and neck cancer. The chain recombines TRBV29-1 with TRBJ2-5; 7 bases are a match to TRBD2. The CDR3 sequence: CSVSGGGESRETQYF. DNA for the CDR3: TGCAGCGTTTCCGGCGGGGGAGAGAGTAGAGAGACCCAGTACTTC.